These 12 T cell receptor beta chains originate from one sample sequenced in a study of T cell repertoires in cytomegalovirus infection. The antigens these receptors bind are not known. MiXCR, applied by TCRdb to the reads, yields one record per CDR3 protein. The table lists some 940,000 distinct CDR3 sequences, roughly 31% of them singletons. Here the sequenced sample was cultured CD8+ T cells from PBMCs, taken from culture after CMV antigen stimulation. The receptors shown here come from a human donor in good health (CMV status not recorded). Some clones in this sample may be carry-over from other donors' samples.

This chain joins TRBV27 and TRBJ2-1; 9 bases are a match to TRBD1. CDR3 length equals 13 residues. Germline trimming cut 8 bases from V and 5 bases from J; bases unmatched to any gene: 4. The germline V gene encodes CDR1 MNHEY and CDR2 SMNVEV (reference sequence). As DNA, the CDR3 is TGTGCCAGCGGGTGGGACAGGGACAATGAGCAGTTCTTC. It translates to CASGWDRDNEQFF.

This clonotype appeared a few times. J is TRBJ2-2 and V is TRBV12-3 or TRBV12-4, with D maybe TRBD2 (6 bases). The CDR3 is 14 amino acids. V lost 7 bases and J lost 3, with 12 bases in between. CDR3 DNA: TGTGCCAGCACGGCGGGATTTTACACCGGGGAGCTGTTTTTT. Encoded protein: CASTAGFYTGELFF.

The J gene is TRBJ2-5, the V gene TRBV19; D assignment may be TRBD1 or TRBD2 (5 bases each). CDR1 is LNHDA, CDR2 SQIVND, per germline (reference sequence). The CDR3 has 14 residues. V was trimmed by 3 bases and J by 1 base, leaving 9 bases between them. The CDR3 DNA follows: TGTGCCAGTAGTATGTCCGGGACCCAAGAGACCCAGTACTTC. Encoded protein: CASSMSGTQETQYF.

CDR3 sequence reads: CASSQAGSSNQPQHF. In DNA, the CDR3 is TGCGCCAGCAGCCAAGCGGGGTCTAGCAATCAGCCCCAGCATTTT. The genes are TRBV4-1 and TRBJ1-5, with D uncertain. CDR3 length: 15 residues. CDR1 is MGHRA, CDR2 YSYEKL, per germline. V was pared by 1 base and J by 0 bases, with 7 bases between.

This clonotype has only a few counts. The chain employs TRBV27 and TRBJ1-5; no clear D. Trimming cost V 3 bases and J 7 bases, with 10 bases left between them. From germline, CDR1 is MNHEY and CDR2 SMNVEV (reference sequence). The CDR3 runs 13 residues. This chain's CDR3 is CASSFAPVQPQHF. The CDR3 DNA is TGTGCCAGCAGTTTCGCTCCAGTACAGCCCCAGCATTTT.

As regards this clonotype: Given the absence of the conserved phenylalanine or tryptophan at the CDR3 end, a read error is likely. V usage is TRBV7-4 and J usage is TRBJ2-1, with TRBD1 as a possible D gene (6 bases). V lost 11 bases, J lost 5 bases, and 10 bases lay in between. This CDR3 contains 11 residues. Germline loops: CDR1 SGHVT, CDR2 SQSDAQ. The CDR3 region is CASAGDNEQFY. CDR3 DNA sequence: TGTGCCTCGGCAGGGGACAATGAGCAGTTCTAC.

In its sample, this clonotype was seen many times. The J gene is TRBJ1-5, the V gene TRBV6-6; D unresolved. V was shortened by 8 bases and J by 5 bases, with 16 bases between the two germline ends. CDR3 length equals 14 residues. Per the germline V gene, CDR1 is MNHNY and CDR2 is SVGAGI (reference sequence). Written as DNA, the CDR3 is TGTGCCAGCCTGATGGGAAGCCCTTATCAGCCCCAGCATTTT. Translating it yields CASLMGSPYQPQHF.

This clonotype has ten or more counts. The V call is TRBV7-8, the J call TRBJ2-2; D remains unclear. Trimming pared 8 bases from V and 0 bases from J, leaving 4 bases between. CDR1 is SGHVS and CDR2 is FQNEAQ in the germline V gene. The length of the CDR3 is 12 residues. This chain's CDR3 is CASRSNTGELFF. The CDR3 coding sequence is TGTGCCAGCCGATCGAACACCGGGGAGCTGTTTTTT.

This clonotype was detected a few times. V and J are TRBV5-5 and TRBJ1-1; TRBD1 matches 7 bases. V was clipped by 1 base and J by 5 bases; unmatched bases: 8. Germline CDR1 and CDR2: SGHKS and YYEKEE (reference sequence). The CDR3 has 15 amino acids. The CDR3 DNA is TGTGCCAGCAGCTTGCAGGGGGTCGAGTGGACTGAAGCTTTCTTT. Amino acid sequence: CASSLQGVEWTEAFF.

This clonotype has just one count. The junction and the germline gene differ at one end; a read error may be behind it. The chain couples TRBV2 to TRBJ1-5; D unresolved. Germline lookup yields CDR1 SNHLY and CDR2 FYNNEI. The CDR3 covers 15 residues. CDR3 protein: CASSPSPMGNQSQHF. The CDR3 DNA follows: TGTGCTAGCAGCCCGTCCCCCATGGGCAATCAGTCCCAGCATTTT. The full variable domain, in which reference TRBV2 and TRBJ1-5 provide the parts outside the CDR3, is EPEVTQTPSHQVTQMGQEVILRCVPISNHLYFYWYRQILGQKVEFLVSFYNNEISEKSEIFDDQFSVERPDGSNFTLKIRSTKLEDSAMYFCASSPSPMGNQSQHFGDGTRLSIL.

The V gene is TRBV27, the J gene TRBJ1-2; D is possibly TRBD1 (6 bases). The CDR3 length is 15 residues. The germline V and J ends were trimmed by 2 bases and 5 bases, with 15 bases remaining between them. CDR1 is MNHEY and CDR2 is SMNVEV in the germline V gene (reference sequence). CDR3 DNA: TGTGCCAGCAGTTTAGGGGACGGGACACTTTATGGCTACACCTTC. It codes for CASSLGDGTLYGYTF.

This clonotype came up many times. The chain links TRBV7-2 to TRBJ2-1; unclear D gene. Trimming pared 5 bases from V and 2 bases from J, leaving 10 bases between. Germline V gives CDR1 SGHTA, CDR2 FQGNSA. The CDR3 is 14 amino acids. CDR3 nucleotides: TGTGCCAGCAGCCTGGACGAGACCTACAATGAGCAGTTCTTC. This codes for CASSLDETYNEQFF.